This T cell receptor beta chain came from a study of blood T cells in healthy people across ages. On the study more broadly: Capture via template switching afforded approximately one barcoded beta molecule per two T cells.

Study outcomes and limitations: Considered underestimates were the diversity estimates obtained from one million T cells.

Points on this clonotype: Its antigen is not known.

Per the germline V gene, CDR1 is LGHNA and CDR2 is YSLEER. The CDR3 is made up of 16 amino acids. Trimming took 0 bases from V and 5 from J; bases not matched to a gene: 7. A J-beta primer mix and a sample-barcoded 5' primer were used in a second PCR of roughly 6 to 11 cycles. Each single sample gave us at least 2.5 million CDR3-containing paired-end reads. TCRdb redid the calling of the 5' RACE reads with MiXCR, one entry per CDR3 protein. Among approximately 830,000 distinct CDR3 sequences, approximately 59% were seen once, and the ten largest hold roughly 25%. The specimen was blood. This sequence joins TRBV4-3 and TRBJ2-3; 8 positions agree with TRBD2. The clonotype originates from a man aged 30 to 45 in good health. For the CDR3, the DNA is TGCGCCAGCAGCCAAGAGGGACTAGGCGGAGGAGATACGCAGTATTTT. It codes for CASSQEGLGGGDTQYF.